This T cell receptor (beta chain) was identified during a study of OX40 agonist ivuxolimab in advanced cancers. Clones were read by immunoSEQ multiplex PCR, and TCRdb kept only the in-frame ones, dropping some. This table has tens of thousands of clones, about 86% appearing once. If patients had autoimmune disease history or systemic immunosuppression, they were excluded. From germline, CDR1 is MGHDK and CDR2 SYGVNS. The CDR3 is 12 residues long. V was shortened by 5 bases and J by 4 bases, with 7 bases between the two germline ends. This receptor was taken from an adult with an advanced solid tumor such as melanoma, head and neck, liver or kidney cancer. Sample: CD4+ or CD8+ T cells sorted from blood, taken in a trial of the OX40 agonist ivuxolimab. The J gene is TRBJ2-3, the V gene TRBV25-1, with D perhaps matching TRBD2 (5 bases). CDR3 in amino acids: CASSPGSDTQYF. CDR3 coding DNA: TGTGCCAGCAGTCCGGGGTCAGATACGCAGTATTTT.